The 14 T cell receptor beta chains listed next were all sequenced from one sample in a study of blood T cells in healthy people across ages. Primed by a sample-barcoded 5' primer and a J-beta primer mix, a second PCR proceeded for roughly 7 to 11 cycles. Using its own MiXCR run on the 5' RACE reads, TCRdb lists one record per CDR3 protein. The table shows 500,000 to 600,000 distinct CDR3 sequences, with approximately 30% occurring only once. Sequencing used blood. These receptors all stem from a woman in her 70s in good health.

The chain uses TRBV5-1 and TRBJ1-2; D perhaps matches TRBD1 (6 bases). There are 13 residues in the CDR3. V was trimmed by 4 bases and J by 6 bases, leaving 13 bases between them. CDR1 SGHRS and CDR2 YFSETQ come from the germline V gene. The CDR3 is CASSRGGPDGYTF. The CDR3 DNA is TGCGCCAGCAGCCGTGGGGGGCCTGATGGCTACACCTTC.

This clonotype has more than one count but fewer than ten. The CDR3 DNA reads TGCGCCAGCGGGACAGGGGGCGTGATCACTGAAGCTTTCTTT. It is translated as CASGTGGVITEAFF. The chain links TRBV5-1 to TRBJ1-1, with 12 bases fitting TRBD1. Trimming took 7 bases from V and 4 from J; bases not matched to a gene: 5. This CDR3 has 14 amino acids. CDR1 is SGHRS and CDR2 is YFSETQ in the germline V gene.

This clonotype was counted only a few times. The CDR3 DNA reads TGCGCCAGCAGCGTGGGGACAGGGTACTATGGCTACACCTTC. This gives the protein CASSVGTGYYGYTF. The chain couples TRBV5-1 to TRBJ1-2; 9 bases line up with TRBD1. The CDR3 spans 14 residues. Per germline, CDR1 SGHRS and CDR2 YFSETQ. J gave up 3 bases and V 4 bases, and 4 bases lay outside the gene matches.

The rearrangement uses TRBV13 and TRBJ2-1; TRBD1 matches 7 bases. Germline V gene data show CDR1 as PRHDT and CDR2 as FYEKMQ (reference sequence). Trimming removed 8 bases from V and 9 bases from J; junction bases left unmatched: 10. The CDR3 runs 13 residues. The CDR3 is CASLRTGGGEQFF. CDR3 DNA sequence: TGTGCCAGCCTGCGGACAGGAGGCGGTGAGCAGTTCTTC.

With regard to this clonotype: The germline gene is not matched at one end of the junction; a read error may be the cause. The CDR3 protein is CSAERGAGEKLFF. As DNA, the CDR3 is TGCAGCGCTGAAAGAGGCGCGGGTGAAAAACTGTTTTTT. The chain combines TRBV29-1 with TRBJ1-4; no clear D gene. CDR1 is SQVTM and CDR2 is ANQGSEA in the germline V gene. The CDR3 has 13 amino acids.

The chain joins TRBV7-2 to TRBJ2-1, with D unclear. The DNA matches TRBJ2-7 better at its end, which makes the J call doubtful. The CDR3 contains 13 residues. Germline V CDR1 and CDR2: SGHTA, FQGNSA. The CDR3 sequence is CASSLELSYEQYF. The CDR3 DNA is TGTGCCAGCAGCTTAGAGCTCTCCTACGAGCAGTACTTC.

This clonotype was seen a handful of times. The CDR3 loop reads CSVEEGTGGLGYTF. CDR3 nucleotide sequence: TGCAGCGTTGAAGAGGGGACAGGGGGTCTTGGCTACACCTTC. This chain links TRBV29-1 with TRBJ1-2, with 11 bases aligning to TRBD1. V trimming: 0 bases; J trimming: 7 bases; junction bases outside the gene matches: 4. Looked up from germline, CDR1 is SQVTM and CDR2 is ANQGSEA. The CDR3 contains 14 residues.

This CDR3 is CASRTDEGEEKLFF. CDR3 bases: TGTGCCAGCAGGACCGACGAGGGCGAGGAAAAACTGTTTTTT. The chain recombines TRBV6-2 or TRBV6-3 with TRBJ1-4; D gene ambiguous. Deletions cut 6 bases from V and 8 bases from J, with 16 bases between. Looked up from germline, CDR1 is MNHEY and CDR2 is SVGEGT. The CDR3 is 14 amino acids.

This clonotype appeared a few times. V gene TRBV6-1 combines with J gene TRBJ2-3; possibly TRBD2 for D (6 bases). Germline CDR1 is MNHNS and CDR2 is SASEGT. The CDR3 runs 14 residues. Between the trimmed V and J ends, which lost 4 bases and 2 bases, there was a span of 10 bases. CDR3 residues: CASSGGETTDTQYF. The CDR3 region has the DNA TGTGCCAGCAGTGGGGGGGAAACCACAGATACGCAGTATTTT.

The chain links TRBV20-1 to TRBJ2-5; 8 nucleotides align to TRBD2. The ends lost 4 bases at V and 0 bases at J; junction bases unmatched: 4. The V gene's germline CDR1 is DFQATT and CDR2 SNEGSKA (reference sequence). The CDR3 is 14 amino acids. For the CDR3, the DNA is TGCAGTGCTAACCCCGGGGGGGACCAAGAGACCCAGTACTTC. Its translation: CSANPGGDQETQYF.

In its sample, this clonotype was seen a few times. This chain uses TRBV5-1 with TRBJ1-1; D remains unclear. V shed 2 bases and J shed 1 base, with 9 bases lying between them. This CDR3 is built from 14 residues. Germline V lookup: CDR1 SGHRS, CDR2 YFSETQ. In DNA, the CDR3 is TGCGCCAGCAGCTTTTCCGGGAAGAACACTGAAGCTTTCTTT. Protein: CASSFSGKNTEAFF.

The rearrangement links TRBV20-1 to TRBJ1-2; TRBD1 is a possible D gene (5 bases). The germline gives CDR1 DFQATT, CDR2 SNEGSKA (reference sequence). Trimming stripped 2 bases from V and 2 bases from J, with 9 bases between. The CDR3 runs 13 residues. The CDR3 sequence is CSARLGGNYGYTF. Written as DNA, the CDR3 is TGCAGTGCTAGACTTGGGGGGAACTATGGCTACACCTTC.

This clonotype was seen a few times. J is TRBJ1-4 and V is TRBV5-1; 8 positions match TRBD1. Germline V lookup: CDR1 SGHRS, CDR2 YFSETQ. V gave up 2 bases and J gave up 8 bases; unmatched junction bases: 2. The length of the CDR3 is 13 residues. In DNA form, the CDR3 reads TGCGCCAGCAGCTTCCCAGGGGGCGAAAAACTGTTTTTT. It translates to CASSFPGGEKLFF. The whole variable domain, filled in from reference TRBV5-1 and TRBJ1-4, reads KAGVTQTPRYLIKTRGQQVTLSCSPISGHRSVSWYQQTPGQGLQFLFEYFSETQRNKGNFPGRFSGRQFSNSRSEMNVSTLELGDSALYLCASSFPGGEKLFFGSGTQLSVL.

V usage is TRBV7-9 and J usage is TRBJ1-2; no reliable D call. CDR3 length: 13 residues. From germline, CDR1 is SEHNR and CDR2 FQNEAQ (reference sequence). V lost 3 bases, J lost 8 bases, and 13 bases lay in between. The CDR3 spells CASSFGRSQGYTF. The CDR3 DNA is TGTGCCAGCAGCTTCGGACGTTCTCAGGGCTACACCTTC.